This T cell receptor beta chain is drawn from a study of T cells in Graves' hyperthyroidism and ophthalmopathy (dated by TCRdb to between 2018 and 2021). Context from the whole study: Peripheral blood was collected at initial diagnosis, before any treatment. Prospective prediction of ophthalmopathy was tested in an independent validation cohort consisting of 18 hyperthyroidism patients and some 16 patients who later progressed to ophthalmopathy. TCR V-J signatures able to tell the groups apart were searched for in a discovery cohort of more than 90 patients, of whom roughly 42 had Graves' ophthalmopathy and about 60 had stable Graves' hyperthyroidism. In six Graves' hyperthyroidism patients, the study also compared T-cell repertoires from thyroid tissue with T-cell repertoires from blood. Once sampling was done, hyperthyroidism patients were given methimazole at a starting dose of 30 mg daily, whereas ophthalmopathy patients were given high-dose intravenous methylprednisolone. The approximately 97 discovery patients were randomly divided into training and test sets at a 7:3 ratio. According to the paper, TCR Vbeta CDR3 sequencing was carried out on around 140 peripheral blood samples, which came from some 41 ophthalmopathy, under 80 hyperthyroidism and some 17 progressor patients. The research as a whole found: Most expanded thyroid clonotypes (frequency above 0.001) were also found in blood, which suggests that blood repertoires may mirror thyroid immune responses. In cross-validation, a model built on a 13 V-J signature told ophthalmopathy apart from stable hyperthyroidism with 85% to 90% sensitivity and roughly 82% specificity, and in testing the same model reached 80%/75%. Sample size was not statistically predetermined, and blinding of investigators to group allocation was not performed. In validation, progression to ophthalmopathy was predicted by the model with nearly 71% sensitivity and just over 72% specificity, a median of about 6.4 months before onset.

This clonotype came up a few times. The antigen this receptor binds is unknown. No quality values exist for individual bases; no much larger clone is one base distant. TCR beta CDR3 regions were amplified from RNA transcripts. A first-round RT-PCR of the TCR CDR3 used the HTBI primer set with the Qiagen OneStep RT-PCR kit. The libraries were constructed in a second round of multiplex PCR and then size-selected and purified. Paired-end sequencing of the libraries was performed with 100 bp reads on an Illumina HiSeq2000. Turning to the authors' computational methods: Raw data were processed with SOAPnuke, discarding reads with adapters, uncalled bases, mean Phred below 15, or no exact constant-primer or identifier match. High-quality paired reads were merged with COPE v1.2.5, and unique nucleotide sequences were defined as clonotypes. MiTCR v1.1 was used to align clonotypes to the IMGT TRBV, TRBD and TRBJ reference segments. The analysis was restricted to V-J combinations with a frequency above 0.0001, which together covered 99.2% of the repertoires. The TCS score was defined as F50 (clonal expansion) divided by E x V (chaos), with BLOSUM62-based TCRdist calculated between CDR3 peptides within each V-J. Welch's t-statistics and random forest reduced roughly 540 V-J features to under 15, which were used in a naive Bayes classifier (R e1071). The raw public reads went through TCRdb reprocessing: fastp at Q25, MiXCR clone calling, in-frame beta chains kept. Each record represents a unique CDR3 protein, reported with the most common genes and DNA among its rows. These V and J calls rely on TCRdb rather than the paper's analysis. This sample gives under 800,000 distinct CDR3 sequences in total; 14% of them show up just once. 10% of the sample rests with the top ten.

CDR1 and CDR2 (SGHTA, FQGNSA) derive from the germline V gene. From its cysteine to its phenylalanine, the CDR3 spans 15 amino acids. Just CDR3 DNA is preserved here, 45 bases in frame from base 1. Unmatched junction bases come to 8, with V trimmed by 5 bases and J by 6 bases. Stable Graves' hyperthyroidism was defined as the absence of progression to ophthalmopathy over 18 months of follow-up. Hyperthyroidism patients were newly diagnosed, had a disease duration of under 2 months, and were aged 18 to 65 years. Patients with uncontrolled infections, other autoimmune diseases, pregnancy or lactation were excluded. Diagnoses relied on clinical symptoms, serum thyroxine and TRAb, thyroid ultrasound and orbital computed tomography. PBMCs were isolated from 7.5 to 10 ml of fresh peripheral blood by Ficoll-Paque density gradient centrifugation. Trizol reagent was used to extract total RNA, and RNA quality was then checked on an Agilent 2100 Bioanalyzer.

The chain employs TRBV7-2 and TRBJ2-1; a stretch of 9 junction bases matches TRBD2. The sequence was obtained from a young woman with Graves' hyperthyroidism. The sample comprised blood. CDR3 sequence: CASSQTSGNPNEQFF. The nucleotide sequence reads TGTGCCAGCAGCCAGACTAGCGGAAACCCCAATGAGCAGTTCTTC.